Following are 17 T cell receptor beta chains from one sample sequenced in a study of blood T cell repertoires in COVID-19. Sequencing used immunoSEQ multiplex PCR; TCRdb keeps in-frame clones, though not all of them. The sample has 200,000 to 250,000 clones, under 90% seen once. The sequencing sample was made of peripheral blood. The receptors here all came from a man aged 55-75 years who had recovered from COVID-19.

The gene calls are TRBV7-9 and TRBJ1-1; TRBD1 matches 8 bases. Germline CDR1 and CDR2: SEHNR and FQNEAQ (reference sequence). The CDR3 is 15 residues long. Trimming cost V 4 bases and J 7 bases; bases outside gene matches: 11. This CDR3 reads CASSSPGLQGDEAFF. CDR3 coding DNA: TGTGCCAGCAGCTCCCCTGGCCTACAGGGGGATGAAGCTTTCTTT.

The chain couples TRBV30 to TRBJ1-1; 8 bases line up with TRBD1. The V gene's germline CDR1 is GTSNPN and CDR2 SVGIG (reference sequence). V was clipped by 8 bases and J by 4 bases; unmatched bases: 9. The length of the CDR3 is 13 residues. This CDR3 reads CARDRTGPTEAFF. The CDR3 nucleotides are TGTGCCAGGGACCGGACAGGGCCCACTGAAGCTTTCTTT.

V gene TRBV7-9 combines with J gene TRBJ2-1; the match to TRBD1 covers 9 bases. Germline values: CDR1 SEHNR, CDR2 FQNEAQ (reference sequence). The ends lost 0 bases at V and 0 bases at J; junction bases unmatched: 0. The CDR3 loop spans 16 amino acids. The CDR3 bases are TGTGCCAGCAGCTTAGCGGGACAGGGCTCCTACAATGAGCAGTTCTTC. As protein: CASSLAGQGSYNEQFF.

V usage is TRBV28 and J usage is TRBJ2-7, with 12 positions matching TRBD2. CDR3 length equals 20 residues. Germline-derived CDR1 and CDR2 are MDHEN and SYDVKM. The V segment lost 3 bases and the J segment 0 bases; nucleotides outside the gene matches: 15. CDR3 bases: TGTGCCAGCAGTTTCCCCCTGCTAGCGGGAGGGAAAGATTTCTCCTACGAGCAGTACTTC. Translating gives CASSFPLLAGGKDFSYEQYF.

This chain links TRBV5-1 with TRBJ1-1; TRBD1 matches at 10 bases. The CDR3 is made up of 15 amino acids. In germline, CDR1 is SGHRS, CDR2 YFSETQ. With 3 bases clipped from V and 6 bases from J, the junction kept 8 bases outside the gene matches. CDR3 sequence: CASSSGDRGSAEAFF. As DNA, the CDR3 is TGCGCCAGCAGCTCGGGGGACAGGGGTAGTGCTGAAGCTTTCTTT. The whole variable domain, remainder taken from reference TRBV5-1 and TRBJ1-1, is KAGVTQTPRYLIKTRGQQVTLSCSPISGHRSVSWYQQTPGQGLQFLFEYFSETQRNKGNFPGRFSGRQFSNSRSEMNVSTLELGDSALYLCASSSGDRGSAEAFFGQGTRLTVV.

The rearrangement joins TRBV5-1 to TRBJ2-1; TRBD2 is a possible D gene (7 bases). The CDR3 runs to 14 residues. Deletions cut 2 bases from V and 8 bases from J, with 14 bases between. Germline V gives CDR1 SGHRS, CDR2 YFSETQ. The CDR3 nucleotides are TGCGCCAGCAGCTTTGGGGGGGCGAGGGATGAGCAGTTCTTC. Protein: CASSFGGARDEQFF.

The V and J genes are TRBV2 and TRBJ1-3, with D possibly matching TRBD1 (5 bases). Trimming pared 2 bases from V and 7 bases from J, leaving 6 bases between. This CDR3 is 12 amino acids long. Germline CDR1 reads SNHLY; CDR2 reads FYNNEI. The DNA of the CDR3 is TGTGCCAGCAGTGAATCAGGGAACACCATATATTTT. As protein: CASSESGNTIYF.

This chain joins TRBV18 and TRBJ1-5; 8 positions match TRBD1. After removal of 6 bases from V and 7 bases from J, the junction contained 11 bases not matched to a gene. Germline V lookup: CDR1 KGHSH, CDR2 LQKENI. The CDR3 runs 15 residues. CDR3 loop: CASSPDRAPGQPQHF. The DNA for the CDR3 is TGTGCCAGCTCGCCGGACAGGGCTCCGGGCCAGCCCCAGCATTTT.

The rearrangement uses TRBV7-9 and TRBJ2-6; D perhaps matches TRBD2 (5 bases). Germline CDR1 reads SEHNR; CDR2 reads FQNEAQ (reference sequence). The V end lost 1 base, the J end lost 4 bases, and 11 bases lay between the germline ends. The CDR3 is 16 amino acids. This CDR3 is CASSLGPGLGANVLTF. In DNA, the CDR3 is TGTGCCAGCAGCTTAGGGCCGGGATTAGGGGCCAACGTCCTGACTTTC.

The V call is TRBV6-5, the J call TRBJ1-1, with 8 bases aligning to TRBD1. Trimming removed 7 bases from V and 4 bases from J; junction bases left unmatched: 8. This CDR3 is 14 amino acids long. The germline V gene has CDR1 MNHEY and CDR2 SVGAGI. The CDR3: CASKRGTGSTEAFF. DNA for the CDR3: TGTGCCAGCAAACGGGGGACAGGTAGCACTGAAGCTTTCTTT.

DNA of the CDR3: TGTGCCAGCAGTTACTCGGCTGGGGCCTTGGAAAACATTCAGTACTTC. As protein: CASSYSAGALENIQYF. The chain uses TRBV6-2 or TRBV6-3 and TRBJ2-4; a possible D gene is TRBD1 (5 bases). CDR3 size: 16 residues. Germline V gene data show CDR1 as MNHEY and CDR2 as SVGEGT. V was trimmed by 0 bases and J by 5 bases, leaving 14 bases between them.

The chain carries TRBV7-9 and TRBJ2-5; D possibly corresponds to TRBD1 (7 bases). The CDR3 is 15 residues long. Trimming took off 0 bases at V and 4 bases at J, with 12 bases between the two ends. In germline, CDR1 is SEHNR, CDR2 FQNEAQ (reference sequence). The CDR3 protein is CASSLASGGRETQYF. Written as DNA, the CDR3 is TGTGCCAGCAGCTTAGCGTCAGGGGGGCGAGAGACCCAGTACTTC.

The V and J genes are TRBV29-1 and TRBJ1-5; D remains unclear. The CDR3 runs to 15 residues. Germline V gene lookup returns CDR1 SQVTM and CDR2 ANQGSEA. CDR3: CNPGRHLSKDQPQHF. CDR3 DNA sequence: TGCAACCCTGGGAGACATCTATCAAAGGATCAGCCCCAGCATTTT.

This clone was detected once. The V gene is TRBV10-3, the J gene TRBJ2-3; D is possibly TRBD1 (5 bases). Germline CDR1 and CDR2: ENHRY and SYGVKD. V was shortened by 6 bases and J by 0 bases, with 10 bases between the two germline ends. The CDR3 length is 14 residues. CDR3 DNA: TGTGCCATCAGGCAGGGATTAAGCACAGATACGCAGTATTTT. The encoded protein is CAIRQGLSTDTQYF.

V is TRBV3-1 (or the pseudogene TRBV3-2) and J is TRBJ2-3; 9 nucleotides line up with TRBD2. With V trimmed by 4 bases and J by 1 base, 6 bases remained unmatched. Germline CDR1 reads LGHDT; CDR2 reads YNNKEL (reference sequence). This CDR3 comprises 16 residues. The CDR3, as DNA: TGTGCCAGCAGCCCTCGAGCGGGAGGCCGCACAGATACGCAGTATTTT. As protein: CASSPRAGGRTDTQYF.

This chain connects TRBV4-1 to TRBJ1-5, with TRBD1 identical over 8 bases. The germline CDR1 and CDR2 sequences are MGHRA and YSYEKL. The V segment lost 4 bases and the J segment 6 bases; nucleotides outside the gene matches: 8. CDR3 length: 15 amino acids. CDR3 sequence reads: CASSRQGAHGQPQHF. The CDR3 coding sequence is TGCGCCAGCAGCCGGCAGGGGGCGCATGGTCAGCCCCAGCATTTT.

Here the CDR3 DNA reads TGTGCCAGCACCCGACTAGCGGGAGAGAGGCCGTTCTTC. Its translation is CASTRLAGERPFF. The chain uses TRBV27 and TRBJ2-1; 12 nucleotides match TRBD2. CDR3 size: 13 residues. Germline loops: CDR1 MNHEY, CDR2 SMNVEV (reference sequence). Trimming at V came to 7 bases and at J to 15 bases, leaving 10 bases not matched to a gene.